The entry that follows covers one T cell receptor (beta chain) sequence. Its antigen is as yet unknown. TCR beta CDR3 region amplification was performed from RNA transcripts. TCR CDR3 underwent first-round RT-PCR with the HTBI primer set. TCRdb re-derived calls from the multiplex PCR reads in MiXCR, one entry per CDR3 protein. The repertoire holds around 270,000 distinct CDR3 sequences, roughly 20% seen once, with about 40% in the top ten. CDR3 size: 17 residues. V was pared by 4 bases and J by 4 bases, with 7 bases of the junction left unmatched. Germline CDR1 reads LGHDT; CDR2 reads YNNKEL (reference sequence). Investigators excluded patients with uncontrolled infection, other autoimmune disease, pregnancy or lactation. Each diagnosis drew on symptoms, thyroxine, TRAb, thyroid ultrasound and orbital computed tomography findings. The PBMCs studied were ones that came from roughly 11 ml fresh peripheral blood.

The sample comes from a study of T cells in Graves' hyperthyroidism and ophthalmopathy. Notes on the study in general: Blood also contained most expanded thyroid clonotypes above 0.001.

Sequencing input: blood. The chain couples TRBV3-1 to TRBJ2-2; 12 nucleotides align to TRBD2. This receptor was obtained from a man aged 50-59 years with Graves' ophthalmopathy. CDR3 region: CASSRSTSGSPTGELFF. The CDR3 region has the DNA TGTGCCAGCAGCCGTTCGACTAGCGGGAGTCCCACCGGGGAGCTGTTTTTT.